This T cell receptor (beta chain) was identified in a study of graft-versus-host responses after intestinal transplantation. For the study at large: Following induction with anti-thymocyte globulin, all recipients were given tacrolimus and steroids for approximately three years. Whole-study findings and limits: Recipient marrow harbored GvH clones, some of which surfaced first in ileum or blood. Peak GvH clone levels in circulation were associated with early post-transplant HvG declines.

TCRdb's table, derived via immunoSEQ multiplex PCR, lists solely in-frame clones and lacks some. The repertoire consists of 150,000 or so clones, with approximately 91% occurring once and the leading ten covering around 0.2%. This clone has just a few counts. Its antigen is unidentified. The junction and the germline gene differ at one end; a read error may be behind it. Germline V gene lookup returns CDR1 ENHRY and CDR2 SYGVKD. The CDR3 loop spans 11 amino acids. This rearrangement joins TRBV10-3 to TRBJ2-7, with D possibly matching TRBD1 (6 bases). Sequencing used unstimulated CD4+ T cells sorted from spleen or lymph node cells, obtained before intestinal transplant. The source of this sequence is a human donor who received an intestinal transplant. CDR3 DNA: TGTGCCATCAGCCAAACAGGGAACGAATGCTTC. It yields the protein CAISQTGNECF.